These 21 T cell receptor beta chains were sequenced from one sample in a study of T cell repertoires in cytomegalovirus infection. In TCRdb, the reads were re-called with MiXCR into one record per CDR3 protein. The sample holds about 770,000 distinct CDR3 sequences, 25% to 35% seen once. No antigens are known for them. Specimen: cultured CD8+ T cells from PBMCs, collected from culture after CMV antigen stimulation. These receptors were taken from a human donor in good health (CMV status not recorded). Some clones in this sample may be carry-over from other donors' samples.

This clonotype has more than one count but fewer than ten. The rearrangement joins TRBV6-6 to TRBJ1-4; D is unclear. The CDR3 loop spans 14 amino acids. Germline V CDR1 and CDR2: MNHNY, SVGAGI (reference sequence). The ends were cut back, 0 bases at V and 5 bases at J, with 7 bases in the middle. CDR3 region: CASSYSEPNEKLFF. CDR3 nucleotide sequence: TGTGCCAGCAGTTACTCCGAACCCAATGAAAAACTGTTTTTT.

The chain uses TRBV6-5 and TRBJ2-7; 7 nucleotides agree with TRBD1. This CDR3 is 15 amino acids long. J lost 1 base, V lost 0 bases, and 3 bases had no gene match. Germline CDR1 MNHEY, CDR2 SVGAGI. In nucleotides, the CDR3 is TGTGCCAGCAGTTACTCGACGACAGGGTCCTACGAGCAGTACTTC. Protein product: CASSYSTTGSYEQYF.

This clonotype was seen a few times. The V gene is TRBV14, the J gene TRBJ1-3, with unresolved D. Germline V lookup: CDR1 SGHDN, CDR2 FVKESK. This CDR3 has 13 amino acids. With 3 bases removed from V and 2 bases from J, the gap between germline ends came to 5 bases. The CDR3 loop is CASSHGTGNTIYF. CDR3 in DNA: TGTGCCAGCAGCCATGGCACTGGAAACACCATATATTTT.

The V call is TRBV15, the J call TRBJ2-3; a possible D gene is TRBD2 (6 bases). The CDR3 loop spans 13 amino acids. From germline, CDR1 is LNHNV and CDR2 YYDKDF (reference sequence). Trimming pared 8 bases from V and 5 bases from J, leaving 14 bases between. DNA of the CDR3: TGTGCCACCGGAGAGAGGGGAGGAGATACGCAGTATTTT. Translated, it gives CATGERGGDTQYF.

The CDR3 nucleotides are TGTGCCAGCAGTTACCCTGAATTGGCGGGTCGGATTAATGAGCAGTTCTTC. Its protein is CASSYPELAGRINEQFF. The chain has TRBV6-2 or TRBV6-3 and TRBJ2-1; TRBD2 is a possible D gene (5 bases). V was cut by 2 bases and J by 7 bases, with 21 bases left in between. CDR3 size: 17 residues. Germline CDR1 reads MNHEY; CDR2 reads SVGEGT.

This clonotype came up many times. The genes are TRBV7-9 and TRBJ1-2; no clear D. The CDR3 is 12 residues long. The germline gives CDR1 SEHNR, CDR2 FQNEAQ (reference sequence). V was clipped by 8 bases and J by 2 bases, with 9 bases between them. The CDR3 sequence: CASSGLNYGYTF. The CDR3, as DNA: TGTGCCAGCTCAGGTTTGAACTATGGCTACACCTTC.

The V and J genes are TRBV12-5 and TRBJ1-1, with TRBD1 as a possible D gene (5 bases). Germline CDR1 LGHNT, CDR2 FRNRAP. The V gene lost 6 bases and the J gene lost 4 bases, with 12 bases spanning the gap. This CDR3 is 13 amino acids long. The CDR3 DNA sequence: TGTGCTAGTGGAGGGGATAGGGGCACTGAAGCTTTCTTT. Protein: CASGGDRGTEAFF.

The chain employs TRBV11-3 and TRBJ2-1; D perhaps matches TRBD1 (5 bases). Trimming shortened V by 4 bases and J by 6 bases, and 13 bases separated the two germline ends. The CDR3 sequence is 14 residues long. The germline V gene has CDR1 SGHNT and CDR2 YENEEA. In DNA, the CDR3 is TGTGCCAGCAGCTCACCCGACAGCCCCAATGAGCAGTTCTTC. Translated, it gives CASSSPDSPNEQFF.

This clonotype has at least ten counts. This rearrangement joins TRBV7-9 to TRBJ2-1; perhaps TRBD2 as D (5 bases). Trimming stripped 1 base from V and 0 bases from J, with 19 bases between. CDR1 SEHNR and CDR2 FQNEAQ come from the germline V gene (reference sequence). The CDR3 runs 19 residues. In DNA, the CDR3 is TGTGCCAGCAGCTTAGAGGTGGGGAGCCTAACCTTCTCCTACAATGAGCAGTTCTTC. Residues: CASSLEVGSLTFSYNEQFF. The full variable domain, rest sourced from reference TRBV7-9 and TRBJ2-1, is DTGVSQNPRHKITKRGQNVTFRCDPISEHNRLYWYRQTLGQGPEFLTYFQNEAQLEKSRLLSDRFSAERPKGSFSTLEIQRTEQGDSAMYLCASSLEVGSLTFSYNEQFFGPGTRLTVL.

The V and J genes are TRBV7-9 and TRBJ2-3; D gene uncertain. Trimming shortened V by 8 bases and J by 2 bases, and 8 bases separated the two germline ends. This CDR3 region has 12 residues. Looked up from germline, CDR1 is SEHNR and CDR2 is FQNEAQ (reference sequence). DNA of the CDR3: TGTGCCAGCGGCACCTTCACAGATACGCAGTATTTT. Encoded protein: CASGTFTDTQYF.

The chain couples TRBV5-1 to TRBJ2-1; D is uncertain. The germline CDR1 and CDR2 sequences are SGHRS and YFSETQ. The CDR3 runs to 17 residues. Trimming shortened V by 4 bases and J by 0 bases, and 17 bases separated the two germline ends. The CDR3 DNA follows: TGCGCCAGCAGCAGAGACGGGTCGGCCAACTCCTACAATGAGCAGTTCTTC. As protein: CASSRDGSANSYNEQFF.

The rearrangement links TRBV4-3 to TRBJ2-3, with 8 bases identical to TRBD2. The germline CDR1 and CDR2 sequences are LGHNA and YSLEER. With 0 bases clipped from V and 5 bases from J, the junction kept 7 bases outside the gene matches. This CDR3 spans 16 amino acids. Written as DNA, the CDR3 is TGCGCCAGCAGCCAAGATGGGGTAGCGGGGCGAGATACGCAGTATTTT. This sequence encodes CASSQDGVAGRDTQYF.

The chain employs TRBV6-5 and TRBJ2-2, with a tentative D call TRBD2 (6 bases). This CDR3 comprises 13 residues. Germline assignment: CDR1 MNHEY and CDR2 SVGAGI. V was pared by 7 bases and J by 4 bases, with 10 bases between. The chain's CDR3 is CASTGGSTGELFF. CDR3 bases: TGTGCCAGCACTGGGGGGAGCACCGGGGAGCTGTTTTTT.

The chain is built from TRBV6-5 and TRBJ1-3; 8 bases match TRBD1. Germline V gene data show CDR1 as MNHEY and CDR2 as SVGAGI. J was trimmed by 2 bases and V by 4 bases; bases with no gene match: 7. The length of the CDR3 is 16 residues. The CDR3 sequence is CASSFFETGAGNTIYF. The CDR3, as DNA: TGTGCCAGCAGTTTCTTCGAGACAGGGGCTGGAAACACCATATATTTT.

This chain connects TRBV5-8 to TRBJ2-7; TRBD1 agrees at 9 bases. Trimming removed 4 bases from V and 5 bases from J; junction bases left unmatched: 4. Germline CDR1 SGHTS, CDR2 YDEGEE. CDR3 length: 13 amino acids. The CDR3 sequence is CASSLQGANEQYF. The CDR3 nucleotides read TGTGCCAGCAGCCTACAGGGGGCAAACGAGCAGTACTTC.

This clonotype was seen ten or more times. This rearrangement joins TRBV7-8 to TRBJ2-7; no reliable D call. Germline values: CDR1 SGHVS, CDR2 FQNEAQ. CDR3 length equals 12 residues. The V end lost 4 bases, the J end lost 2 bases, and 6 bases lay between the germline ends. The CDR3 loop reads CASSSRPYEQYF. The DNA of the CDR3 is TGTGCCAGCAGCTCCCGACCCTACGAGCAGTACTTC.

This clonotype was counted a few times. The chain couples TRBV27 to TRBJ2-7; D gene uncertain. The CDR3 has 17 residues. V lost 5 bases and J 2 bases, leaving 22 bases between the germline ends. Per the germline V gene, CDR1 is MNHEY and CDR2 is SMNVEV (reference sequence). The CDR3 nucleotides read TGTGCCAGCAGTCGCCTTTTGGGCCGGCAGGAAACCTACGAGCAGTACTTC. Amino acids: CASSRLLGRQETYEQYF.

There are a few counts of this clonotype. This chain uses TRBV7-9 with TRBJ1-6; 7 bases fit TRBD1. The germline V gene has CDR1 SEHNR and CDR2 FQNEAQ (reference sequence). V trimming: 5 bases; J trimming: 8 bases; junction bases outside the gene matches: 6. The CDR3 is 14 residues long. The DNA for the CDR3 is TGTGCCAGCAGCCCGGACAGGCAACATTCACCCCTCCACTTT. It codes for CASSPDRQHSPLHF.

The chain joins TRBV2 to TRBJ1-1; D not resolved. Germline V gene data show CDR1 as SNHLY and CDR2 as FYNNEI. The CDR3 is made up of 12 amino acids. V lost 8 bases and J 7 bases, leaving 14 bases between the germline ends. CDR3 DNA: TGTGCCAGCGGGGTTGGGTTGCTTGAAGCTTTCTTT. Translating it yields CASGVGLLEAFF.

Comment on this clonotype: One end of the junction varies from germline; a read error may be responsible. The CDR3 spells CAIPGPKTGELFF. CDR3 nucleotide sequence: TGTGCCATCCCGGGACCGAAAACCGGGGAGCTGTTTTTT. The rearrangement uses TRBV5-3 and TRBJ2-2; tentatively, D is TRBD1 or TRBD2 (5 bases each). TRBV5-3 is an ORF, and what it does is uncertain. The CDR3 totals 13 residues.

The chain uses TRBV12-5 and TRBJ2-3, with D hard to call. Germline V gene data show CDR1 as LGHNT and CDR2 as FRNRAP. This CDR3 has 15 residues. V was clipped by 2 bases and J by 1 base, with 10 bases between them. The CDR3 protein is CASGLWAVRTDTQYF. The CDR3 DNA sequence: TGTGCTAGTGGTTTGTGGGCAGTTCGCACAGATACGCAGTATTTT.